These 9 T cell receptor beta chains were sequenced from one sample in a study of control samples from healthy donors and cancer patients. The assay was immunoSEQ multiplex PCR, and TCRdb's table has in-frame clones only and misses some. The sample includes tens of thousands of clones, more than 75% of them seen just once. Sequencing was performed on blood. The receptor set was obtained from a man aged 45-65 years in good health.

The V gene is TRBV20-1, the J gene TRBJ2-3; the D gene is possibly TRBD1 (6 bases). Between the trimmed V and J ends, which lost 7 bases and 9 bases, there was a span of 14 bases. This CDR3 region has 11 residues. The germline V gene has CDR1 DFQATT and CDR2 SNEGSKA (reference sequence). The DNA for the CDR3 is TGCAGTGTAGGACAGTTCGGAACGCAGTATTTT. This sequence encodes CSVGQFGTQYF.

The CDR3 bases are TGTGCCAGCAGCTTGAGCCTCGGGCCCCCATATGGCTACACCTTC. This codes for CASSLSLGPPYGYTF. The V and J genes are TRBV5-6 and TRBJ1-2; no reliable D call. The germline CDR1 and CDR2 sequences are SGHDT and YYEEEE. Trimming left V 1 base short and J 5 bases short, with 15 bases between. This CDR3 spans 15 amino acids.

In this sample, this clone turned up once. The chain joins TRBV3-1 (or the pseudogene TRBV3-2) to TRBJ2-1, with unresolved D. Germline CDR1 LGHDT, CDR2 YNNKEL (reference sequence). Trimming removed 2 bases at V and 10 bases at J, with 18 bases between. The CDR3 spans 15 residues. The CDR3 sequence is CASSQLNLVSGEQFF. Written as DNA, the CDR3 is TGTGCCAGCAGCCAACTCAACCTTGTCAGTGGGGAGCAGTTCTTC.

The genes are TRBV7-2 and TRBJ1-1; 11 bases agree with TRBD1. CDR3 length: 15 residues. Germline V gene lookup returns CDR1 SGHTA and CDR2 FQGNSA. Trimming at V came to 5 bases and at J to 4 bases, leaving 6 bases not matched to a gene. The CDR3 nucleotides read TGTGCCAGCAGCCCGGCCGGGACAGGGGGCACTGAAGCTTTCTTT. This translates into CASSPAGTGGTEAFF.

J is TRBJ1-2 and V is TRBV5-1, with D perhaps TRBD1 (6 bases). The CDR3 extends over 16 amino acids. Germline V lookup: CDR1 SGHRS, CDR2 YFSETQ. Trimming took 3 bases from V and 8 from J, leaving 23 bases between them. The CDR3 region has the DNA TGCGCCAGCAGCTATCCCCGGGGCGGGGGCTCTGGGGGCTACACCTTC. Its translation: CASSYPRGGGSGGYTF.

The gene calls are TRBV25-1 and TRBJ2-7, with 7 bases aligning to TRBD1. Germline V gene data show CDR1 as MGHDK and CDR2 as SYGVNS. The CDR3 has 15 amino acids. The junction had 7 bases not matched to a gene; V was cut back by 4 bases and J by 1 base. CDR3 sequence reads: CASSGRDSTSYEQYF. The DNA for the CDR3 is TGTGCCAGCAGTGGCCGGGACAGTACTTCCTACGAGCAGTACTTC.

This clone was picked up a small number of times. The CDR3, as DNA: TGTGCCAGCAGCAGGACTAGACAAGACGAGCAGTACTTC. Its translation is CASSRTRQDEQYF. The chain links TRBV7-3 to TRBJ2-7, with 7 positions matching TRBD2. The germline CDR1 and CDR2 sequences are SGHTA and FQGTGA. J was trimmed by 5 bases and V by 5 bases; bases with no gene match: 6. The CDR3 is 13 residues long.

V usage is TRBV7-9 and J usage is TRBJ2-5, with D maybe TRBD1 (8 bases). Per germline, CDR1 SEHNR and CDR2 FQNEAQ (reference sequence). This CDR3 has 18 amino acids. V was pared by 5 bases and J by 3 bases, with 25 bases between. The CDR3 DNA is TGTGCCAGCAGCCCTCAACCCCATAGGACAGGGACTAAAGAGACCCAGTACTTC. Its translation: CASSPQPHRTGTKETQYF.

The chain combines TRBV5-6 with TRBJ2-7; TRBD1 aligns across 11 bases. Germline V gene sequence: CDR1 SGHDT, CDR2 YYEEEE. This CDR3 region has 15 residues. V shed 1 base and J 9 bases; nucleotides not matched to a gene: 9. CDR3 DNA: TGTGCCAGCAGCTTGCCGGGACAGGGGGATTTTGGGCAGTACTTC. This encodes CASSLPGQGDFGQYF.